The 9 T cell receptor beta chains presented below share a single source sample, sequenced in a study of OX40 agonist ivuxolimab in advanced cancers. Assay used: immunoSEQ multiplex PCR; TCRdb lists only in-frame clones, some missing. The sample lists about 33,000 clones, roughly 83% occurring once. The sample in question was CD4+ or CD8+ T cells sorted from blood, obtained in a trial of the OX40 agonist ivuxolimab. These receptor sequences come from an adult with an advanced solid tumor such as melanoma, head and neck, liver or kidney cancer.

The V gene is TRBV19, the J gene TRBJ1-2, with D unclear. Trimming shortened V by 9 bases and J by 1 base, and 18 bases separated the two germline ends. The CDR3 loop spans 15 amino acids. Germline-derived CDR1 and CDR2 are LNHDA and SQIVND (reference sequence). CDR3 in amino acids: CASRREAAINYGYTF. Here the CDR3 DNA reads TGTGCCAGCAGGAGGGAGGCAGCAATTAACTATGGCTACACCTTC.

Only a few counts were recorded for this clone. The J gene is TRBJ1-1, the V gene TRBV11-3; TRBD1 aligns across 7 bases. This CDR3 spans 14 amino acids. V was clipped by 5 bases and J by 7 bases; unmatched bases: 10. Germline CDR1 and CDR2: SGHNT and YENEEA. CDR3 protein: CASSPRQGRGEAFF. In DNA form, the CDR3 reads TGTGCCAGCAGCCCAAGACAGGGTCGGGGTGAAGCTTTCTTT.

The chain carries TRBV9 and TRBJ1-2, with TRBD1 identical over 12 bases. CDR3 size: 16 residues. The ends lost 5 bases at V and 7 bases at J; junction bases unmatched: 12. Germline V gene sequence: CDR1 SGDLS, CDR2 YYNGEE. In DNA form, the CDR3 reads TGTGCCAGCAGAGGGACAGGGGGCGCGGGCCTACCTGGCTACACCTTC. It is translated as CASRGTGGAGLPGYTF.

V usage is TRBV5-1 and J usage is TRBJ2-1; D not certain. V was cut by 0 bases and J by 0 bases, with 7 bases left in between. The germline CDR1 and CDR2 sequences are SGHRS and YFSETQ. The CDR3 spans 15 residues. CDR3 DNA: TGCGCCAGCAGCTTGGGGACGAGCTCCTACAATGAGCAGTTCTTC. This encodes CASSLGTSSYNEQFF.

This chain connects TRBV28 to TRBJ2-3; 9 bases are shared with TRBD2. After removal of 3 bases from V and 2 bases from J, the junction contained 3 bases not matched to a gene. Germline V gene lookup returns CDR1 MDHEN and CDR2 SYDVKM. CDR3 size: 15 residues. CDR3 amino acids: CASSLGGGATDTQYF. As DNA, the CDR3 is TGTGCCAGCAGTTTGGGCGGGGGGGCCACAGATACGCAGTATTTT.

The chain couples TRBV5-5 to TRBJ2-7, with 11 bases that match TRBD1. V gave up 5 bases and J gave up 2 bases; unmatched junction bases: 6. This CDR3 has 15 amino acids. Germline V gives CDR1 SGHKS, CDR2 YYEKEE (reference sequence). CDR3 nucleotide sequence: TGTGCCAGCAGTTGGGACAGGGGGTACACCTACGAGCAGTACTTC. Translated: CASSWDRGYTYEQYF.

The chain combines TRBV5-8 with TRBJ1-5; a weak D match, TRBD1 (6 bases). V dropped 0 bases and J dropped 5 bases, with 12 bases sitting between them. Germline V lookup: CDR1 SGHTS, CDR2 YDEGEE. CDR3 length equals 15 residues. In DNA form, the CDR3 reads TGTGCCAGCAGCTTGGGTACAGGGACCCATCAGCCCCAGCATTTT. This codes for CASSLGTGTHQPQHF.

V and J are TRBV18 and TRBJ2-7; weak D call: TRBD1 (6 bases). The V end was cut by 1 base, the J end by 5 bases, with 9 bases between. This CDR3 has 13 amino acids. Germline values: CDR1 KGHSH, CDR2 LQKENI. CDR3 in DNA: TGTGCCAGCTCACCACAGAGGGGGAACGAGCAGTACTTC. The encoded protein is CASSPQRGNEQYF.

The V call is TRBV27, the J call TRBJ2-5; D uncertain. CDR3 length equals 15 residues. Per the germline V gene, CDR1 is MNHEY and CDR2 is SMNVEV (reference sequence). The V end lost 0 bases, the J end lost 5 bases, and 13 bases lay between the germline ends. The chain's CDR3 is CASSLSVLPGETQYF. In nucleotides, the CDR3 is TGTGCCAGCAGTTTATCAGTACTGCCGGGTGAGACCCAGTACTTC.